The 8 T cell receptor beta chains below all came from one sample that was sequenced in a study of T-cell reconstitution after alpha-beta-depleted transplantation in children (dated by TCRdb to the mid-2010s). The library came from PCR. TCRdb names Illumina HiSeq 2500 as the instrument used. TCR library preparation used molecular barcoding, with unique molecular identifiers applied to normalize quantification of the TCRbeta repertoire. TCRdb took the public reads, trimmed them with fastp at Q25, ran MiXCR for clone calling and kept in-frame beta chains. Duplicate CDR3 protein sequences are folded into a single record with the most common DNA and genes. Counted in this sample were about 230,000 distinct CDR3 sequences; 8% to 10% of them appeared once. The leading ten clones occupy approximately 6.2% of the sample. Source: PBMCs from the stem cell graft donor, taken from the stem cell graft. The receptor source for this set is a human donor who donated a stem cell graft to a child with acute lymphoblastic leukemia.

The genes are TRBV7-8 and TRBJ2-7; either TRBD1 or TRBD2 may supply D (5 bases each). Germline V gene data show CDR1 as SGHVS and CDR2 as FQNEAQ. CDR3 length: 11 amino acids. Between the trimmed V and J ends, which lost 6 bases and 5 bases, there was a span of 8 bases. The CDR3: CASRGDDEQYF. The CDR3 DNA follows: TGTGCCAGCAGGGGGGATGACGAGCAGTACTTC.

This chain connects TRBV5-1 to TRBJ1-6, with D hard to call. Germline lookup yields CDR1 SGHRS and CDR2 YFSETQ. V was pared by 1 base and J by 9 bases, with 11 bases between. The CDR3 has 14 amino acids. CDR3 amino acids: CASSLNGKGSPLHF. CDR3 DNA sequence: TGCGCCAGCAGCTTGAACGGGAAGGGTTCACCCCTCCACTTT. Based on the CDR3 plus reference TRBV5-1 and TRBJ1-6, the full variable domain is KAGVTQTPRYLIKTRGQQVTLSCSPISGHRSVSWYQQTPGQGLQFLFEYFSETQRNKGNFPGRFSGRQFSNSRSEMNVSTLELGDSALYLCASSLNGKGSPLHFGNGTRLTVT.

The J gene is TRBJ1-1, the V gene TRBV20-1; D is possibly TRBD1 (5 bases). V dropped 0 bases and J dropped 4 bases, with 18 bases sitting between them. CDR1 DFQATT and CDR2 SNEGSKA come from the germline V gene (reference sequence). CDR3 length equals 16 residues. This chain's CDR3 is CSAREHLAGRGTEAFF. DNA for the CDR3: TGCAGTGCTAGAGAACATCTGGCAGGGAGGGGCACTGAAGCTTTCTTT.

This clonotype was seen only a few times. The chain has TRBV12-3 or TRBV12-4 and TRBJ2-4; D might be TRBD1 (5 bases). This CDR3 comprises 14 residues. The V gene lost 3 bases and the J gene lost 1 base, with 7 bases spanning the gap. The CDR3 region has the DNA TGTGCCAGCAGTTTGAACAGGGCCAAAAACATTCAGTACTTC. Amino acids: CASSLNRAKNIQYF.

This clonotype was detected many times. DNA for the CDR3: TGCAGTGCCAGCGCGGGGCAGGGGTCGAATGGCTACACCTTC. The encoded protein is CSASAGQGSNGYTF. The J gene is TRBJ1-2, the V gene TRBV20-1; D may be TRBD1 (6 bases). V lost 6 bases and J 6 bases, leaving 20 bases between the germline ends. Germline loops: CDR1 DFQATT, CDR2 SNEGSKA (reference sequence). This CDR3 comprises 14 residues.

This clonotype was seen a handful of times. This chain uses TRBV5-1 with TRBJ2-1; D remains ambiguous. The CDR3 sequence is 14 residues long. V was shortened by 0 bases and J by 0 bases, with 4 bases between the two germline ends. CDR1 is SGHRS, CDR2 YFSETQ, per germline. The CDR3 DNA sequence: TGCGCCAGCAGCTTGGAACCCTCCTACAATGAGCAGTTCTTC. This translates into CASSLEPSYNEQFF.

This chain joins TRBV7-2 and TRBJ2-2, with a possible D match to TRBD1 (6 bases). The CDR3 loop spans 14 amino acids. V was shortened by 6 bases and J by 9 bases, with 17 bases between the two germline ends. From germline, CDR1 is SGHTA and CDR2 FQGNSA. This CDR3 reads CASSTNGGRWELFF. CDR3 bases: TGTGCCAGCAGTACGAATGGGGGCCGCTGGGAGCTGTTTTTT.

Only a few counts were recorded for this clonotype. The rearrangement uses TRBV20-1 and TRBJ2-5; 8 bases fit TRBD2. The CDR3 has 14 residues. Per germline, CDR1 DFQATT and CDR2 SNEGSKA (reference sequence). The V and J ends lost 3 bases and 0 bases, in that order; junction bases with no gene match: 3. In nucleotides, the CDR3 is TGCAGTGCTAGTAGCGGGGAATACCAAGAGACCCAGTACTTC. This translates into CSASSGEYQETQYF.